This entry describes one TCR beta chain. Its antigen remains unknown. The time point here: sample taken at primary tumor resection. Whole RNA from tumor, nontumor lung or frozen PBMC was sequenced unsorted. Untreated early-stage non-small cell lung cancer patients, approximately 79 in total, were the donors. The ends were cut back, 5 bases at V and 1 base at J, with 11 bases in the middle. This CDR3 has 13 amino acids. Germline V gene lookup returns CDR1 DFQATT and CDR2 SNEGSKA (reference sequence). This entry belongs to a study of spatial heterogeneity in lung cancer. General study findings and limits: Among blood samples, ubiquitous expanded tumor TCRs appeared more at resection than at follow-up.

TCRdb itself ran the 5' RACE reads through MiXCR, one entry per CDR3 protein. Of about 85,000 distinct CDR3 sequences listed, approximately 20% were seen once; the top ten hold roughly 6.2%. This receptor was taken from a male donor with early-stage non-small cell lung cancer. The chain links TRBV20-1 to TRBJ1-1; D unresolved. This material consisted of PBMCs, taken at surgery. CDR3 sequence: CSARRRENTEAFF. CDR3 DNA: TGCAGTGCTCGGAGACGAGAGAACACTGAAGCTTTCTTT.